The entry that follows covers one T cell receptor (beta chain) sequence. No antigen is known for it. Per-nucleotide qualities are absent, and no much larger clonotype sits a single base away. CDR1 and CDR2 are read off the germline V gene as MNHEY and SVGAGI. The CDR3 spans 15 residues, from the cysteine through the phenylalanine. Only CDR3 DNA is held: 45 bases, read in frame from base 1. The junction carries 8 bases between V and J, which are trimmed by 0 bases and 1 base respectively. Sequencing was performed on an Illumina NovaSeq 6000. TCRalpha and TCRbeta cDNA libraries were built by 5'RACE with constant-segment primers, adding sample barcodes and unique molecular identifiers. RNA was extracted from every sample with Trizol reagent. The libraries were amplified in two PCR steps, and the second step added a second sample barcode and Illumina TruSeq adapters. The libraries were sequenced on an Illumina NovaSeq using 2 x 150 bp paired-end reads. On the authors' methods: Demultiplexing of reads and collapsing into UMI-guided consensus sequences were performed with migec v1.2.7. Using mixcr v2.1.11, the UMI consensuses were aligned to TRA and TRB V and J templates and assembled into clonotypes. Expanded or contracted clonotypes were those called significant by both edgeR and NoisET, with noise models trained on biological replicates. For edgeR calls, the cutoffs were a false discovery rate-adjusted p below 0.01 and a log2 fold-change threshold of 1. As an exploratory analysis of dynamics, PCA with hierarchical clustering was applied to max-normalized trajectories of the 1000 most abundant clonotypes. Separately sequenced CD4+ and CD8+ repertoires were used to assign a CD4 or CD8 phenotype to each responding clone. Using fastp at Q25 and MiXCR, TCRdb reprocessed the public reads and kept productive beta chains. Duplicate CDR3 protein sequences are folded into a single record with the most common DNA and genes. TCRdb's processing, not the study's, gives the V and J calls here. Recorded for this sample are 470,000 or so distinct CDR3 sequences; roughly 18% of them occurred a single time. Under 25% of the sample is in the top ten clones.

PBMCs were isolated by Ficoll-Paque density gradient centrifugation. The data stem from a study of T-cell memory formation after mild COVID-19 (dated by TCRdb to about 2021). General notes on the study: TCR sequence clusters from the two donors were largely donor specific. T-cell clones expanding and contracting after mild COVID-19 in two donors were tracked by longitudinal TCRalpha and TCRbeta repertoire sequencing. Two young, previously healthy adult volunteers made up the cohort, one male and one female. The research as a whole found: Clones contracting from day 15 to 85 had balanced CD4/CD8 phenotypes, while a second wave expanding from day 15 to 37 was biased towards CD4+. The study included only a couple of mild cases, and larger cohorts that include severe cases with pre-infection samples were judged to be necessary. Contracting CD4+ clones were located mainly in the CM and EM memory subsets, whereas CD8+ clones were found to be enriched in EMRA. The detection of some responding clones in pre-infection memory suggests that pre-existing cross-reactive memory T cells joined the SARS-CoV-2 response. SARS-CoV-2 specificity of the second-wave clones peaking on day 37 was not confirmed.

The TCR comes from a man between 18 and 29 years old who had mild COVID-19 (a few samples of this study predate the infection). The sample titles of this study are shuffled in the database, so cell type and time point are left out; the donor was told from shared clones. The material sequenced was PBMCs or a T cell subset sorted from them (not recorded which). The rearranged segments are TRBV6-5 and TRBJ2-3; the D gene assignment is ambiguous. This receptor carries the CDR3 CASSYSRIRTDTQYF. The DNA sequence is given as TGTGCCAGCAGTTACTCGCGAATCCGCACAGATACGCAGTATTTT.